Listed below are T cell receptor beta chains from one sample, sequenced in a study of long-term antiretroviral therapy in people with HIV. Sequenced by immunoSEQ multiplex PCR; TCRdb stores in-frame clones only, minus some. The sample shows some 11,000 clones, 79% of them seen only once. The starting material was unsorted PBMCs, obtained 0.8 years before starting antiretroviral therapy. These TCRs come from a woman in her 40s with HIV. Both conserved end residues are part of each CDR3. D genes are given only for firm matches. For some rows the clone size is stated as once, few or many, or as a class when expanded; others skip it.

v_call	j_call	d_call	clone_size	cdr3_aa	cdr3_nt
TRBV15	TRBJ2-5	-	-	CATSRDRRGETQYF	TGTGCCACCAGCAGAGATCGCAGAGGAGAGACCCAGTACTTC
TRBV9	TRBJ1-2	-	-	CASSAAYGYTF	TGTGCCAGCAGCGCCGCCTATGGCTACACCTTC
TRBV5-4	TRBJ1-1	TRBD1	few	CASSLAGGSEAFF	TGTGCCAGCAGCTTGGCAGGGGGCTCTGAAGCTTTCTTT
TRBV15	TRBJ2-5	-	-	CATSKQRRETQYF	TGTGCCACCAGCAAACAGCGCCGGGAGACCCAGTACTTC
TRBV27	TRBJ2-7	-	-	CASSLQKSYYEQYF	TGTGCCAGCAGCCTACAGAAGAGTTACTACGAGCAGTACTTC
TRBV28	TRBJ1-5	TRBD1	-	CASRWDRVGNQPQHF	TGTGCCAGCAGGTGGGACAGGGTTGGCAATCAGCCCCAGCATTTT
TRBV6-5	TRBJ2-7	TRBD2	-	CASGTGTTTTYEQYF	TGTGCCAGCGGAACCGGGACTACAACTACTTACGAGCAGTACTTC
TRBV7-6	TRBJ2-7	TRBD2	-	CASSLILGGSEQYF	TGTGCCAGCAGCCTAATTCTAGGCGGGAGTGAGCAGTACTTC
TRBV9	TRBJ2-3	TRBD2	-	CASSVGAGGSDTQYF	TGTGCCAGCAGCGTAGGAGCGGGAGGGTCAGATACGCAGTATTTT
TRBV6-5	TRBJ2-4	-	-	CASWTALAKNIQYF	TGTGCCAGTTGGACAGCACTAGCCAAAAACATTCAGTACTTC
TRBV7-2	TRBJ2-3	TRBD2	-	CASSLTSGRGDTQYF	TGTGCCAGCAGCTTGACTAGCGGGAGGGGAGATACGCAGTATTTT
TRBV27	TRBJ2-3	-	-	CASSSTDTQYF	TGTGCCAGCAGTAGCACAGATACGCAGTATTTT
TRBV4-1	TRBJ2-7	-	-	CASSQDYPLHYEQYF	TGCGCCAGCAGCCAAGATTACCCGCTCCACTACGAGCAGTACTTC
TRBV19	TRBJ2-3	TRBD1	once	CASSTRQGGTDTQYF	TGTGCCAGTAGTACCCGACAGGGTGGTACAGATACGCAGTATTTT
TRBV5-5	TRBJ1-2	-	-	CASSSEYYYGYTF	TGTGCCAGCAGCTCGGAGTACTATTATGGCTACACCTTC
TRBV5-1	TRBJ2-3	-	-	CASSWRRDTLRNTDTQYF	TGCGCCAGCAGCTGGCGCCGGGACACCTTGAGAAACACAGATACGCAGTATTTT
TRBV6-6	TRBJ1-1	-	-	CASMRAANTEAFF	TGTGCCAGCATGCGGGCTGCGAACACTGAAGCTTTCTTT
TRBV2	TRBJ2-3	-	-	CASSEGRRSRTDTQYF	TGTGCCAGCAGTGAGGGAAGGCGGAGTCGGACAGATACGCAGTATTTT
TRBV7-9	TRBJ1-1	-	-	CASSLVRGNTEAFF	TGTGCCAGCAGCTTAGTTCGGGGGAACACTGAAGCTTTCTTT
TRBV29-1	TRBJ2-4	TRBD1	-	CSPRTGKNIQYF	TGCAGCCCCCGGACAGGCAAAAACATTCAGTACTTC
TRBV7-2	TRBJ2-7	-	-	CASSVTPNEQYF	TGTGCCAGCAGCGTTACCCCGAACGAGCAGTACTTC
TRBV14	TRBJ1-2	-	-	CASSHTGNYGYTF	TGTGCCAGCAGTCATACAGGGAACTATGGCTACACCTTC
TRBV5-4	TRBJ2-5	-	-	CASSANIEETQYF	TGTGCCAGCAGCGCCAATATCGAAGAGACCCAGTACTTC
TRBV6-1	TRBJ2-2	-	-	CASSEYFGLTGSTGELFF	TGTGCCAGCAGTGAATATTTTGGACTGACAGGAAGTACCGGGGAGCTGTTTTTT
TRBV6-1	TRBJ1-4	TRBD1	-	CASSEGRGYEKLFF	TGTGCCAGCAGTGAAGGCAGGGGGTATGAAAAACTGTTTTTT
TRBV11-2	TRBJ1-4	-	-	CASSQSRLLATNEKLFF	TGTGCCAGCAGCCAATCTCGTCTCCTGGCAACTAATGAAAAACTGTTTTTT
TRBV7-2	TRBJ2-7	-	-	CASSLVSGIRAGEQYF	TGTGCCAGCAGCTTAGTATCCGGGATCCGTGCGGGGGAGCAGTACTTC
TRBV15	TRBJ2-1	-	-	CATSRELEVNNEQFF	TGTGCCACCAGCAGAGAACTGGAAGTAAACAATGAGCAGTTCTTC
TRBV6-6	TRBJ1-4	-	-	CASSYSIAQVREKLFF	TGTGCCAGCAGTTACTCGATAGCTCAGGTACGCGAAAAACTGTTTTTT
TRBV5-4	TRBJ1-1	-	-	CASSFMDRYTEAFF	TGTGCCAGCAGCTTCATGGATCGGTACACTGAAGCTTTCTTT
TRBV7-6	TRBJ2-1	TRBD2	-	CASSPGLVIHNEQFF	TGTGCCAGCAGCCCAGGACTAGTTATCCACAATGAGCAGTTCTTC
TRBV5-1	TRBJ2-4	-	-	CASREGPTNIQYF	TGCGCCAGTAGGGAAGGCCCTACAAACATTCAGTACTTC
TRBV28	TRBJ1-1	-	-	CASSSLILDTNTEAFF	TGTGCCAGCAGTTCCCTCATCCTCGATACCAACACTGAAGCTTTCTTT
TRBV11-1	TRBJ2-2	TRBD2	-	CASSYYSGGDTGELFF	TGTGCCAGCAGCTACTATAGCGGGGGGGACACCGGGGAGCTGTTTTTT
TRBV4-3	TRBJ2-7	TRBD1	-	CASSQDPDRGEQYF	TGCGCCAGCAGCCAGGACCCGGACAGGGGCGAGCAGTACTTC
TRBV4-3	TRBJ2-7	TRBD1	few	CASSQEQGVQYF	TGCGCCAGCAGCCAAGAACAGGGGGTGCAGTACTTC
TRBV27	TRBJ2-1	TRBD1	-	CASGTGYNEQFF	TGTGCCAGCGGGACAGGATACAATGAGCAGTTCTTC
TRBV18	TRBJ2-4	-	-	CASSPTENSGKNIQYF	TGTGCCAGCTCACCAACCGAGAACAGCGGCAAAAACATTCAGTACTTC
TRBV7-9	TRBJ2-7	TRBD1	-	CASSSGTGRYEQYF	TGTGCCAGCAGCTCCGGGACAGGGCGATACGAGCAGTACTTC
TRBV19	TRBJ1-5	-	few	CASKDPGSRSQPQHF	TGTGCCAGTAAGGATCCCGGGTCCCGTTCTCAGCCCCAGCATTTT
TRBV19	TRBJ2-1	TRBD2	-	CASSQGLGLARHNEQFF	TGTGCCAGTAGTCAGGGGTTGGGACTAGCGAGACACAATGAGCAGTTCTTC
TRBV6-1	TRBJ2-3	-	-	CASISYTDTQYF	TGTGCCAGCATATCGTACACAGATACGCAGTATTTT
TRBV10-3	TRBJ2-7	-	-	CAIRRETNSYEQYF	TGTGCCATCCGTCGGGAGACCAACTCCTACGAGCAGTACTTC
TRBV19	TRBJ2-1	TRBD1	-	CASKDRGDNEQFF	TGTGCCAGTAAAGACAGGGGGGACAATGAGCAGTTCTTC
TRBV13	TRBJ2-5	-	-	CASSRSEWYQETQYF	TGTGCCAGCAGCCGCTCCGAATGGTACCAAGAGACCCAGTACTTC
TRBV10-3	TRBJ1-2	-	few	CAINADINYGYTF	TGTGCCATCAATGCAGACATTAACTATGGCTACACCTTC
TRBV5-4	TRBJ2-7	-	few	CASSLAESREQYF	TGTGCCAGCAGCTTGGCGGAGAGCCGCGAGCAGTACTTC
TRBV5-1	TRBJ2-7	-	-	CASSSGGPYEQYF	TGCGCCAGCAGCTCTGGGGGGCCCTACGAGCAGTACTTC
TRBV19	TRBJ1-5	-	-	CASSTPDSWLGNQPQHF	TGTGCCAGTAGTACCCCGGACAGCTGGTTGGGCAATCAGCCCCAGCATTTT
TRBV6-5	TRBJ1-1	TRBD1	-	CASSYGTETEAFF	TGTGCCAGCAGTTACGGGACAGAGACTGAAGCTTTCTTT
TRBV20-1	TRBJ2-7	-	-	CSARNGHEQYF	TGCAGTGCTAGGAACGGTCATGAGCAGTACTTC
TRBV19	TRBJ1-3	-	-	CASSRATGSGNTIYF	TGTGCCAGTAGTAGAGCAACAGGTTCTGGAAACACCATATATTTT
TRBV7-9	TRBJ2-1	TRBD2	-	CASSLVAASGGGNEQFF	TGTGCCAGCAGCTTAGTCGCGGCTAGCGGGGGGGGCAATGAGCAGTTCTTC